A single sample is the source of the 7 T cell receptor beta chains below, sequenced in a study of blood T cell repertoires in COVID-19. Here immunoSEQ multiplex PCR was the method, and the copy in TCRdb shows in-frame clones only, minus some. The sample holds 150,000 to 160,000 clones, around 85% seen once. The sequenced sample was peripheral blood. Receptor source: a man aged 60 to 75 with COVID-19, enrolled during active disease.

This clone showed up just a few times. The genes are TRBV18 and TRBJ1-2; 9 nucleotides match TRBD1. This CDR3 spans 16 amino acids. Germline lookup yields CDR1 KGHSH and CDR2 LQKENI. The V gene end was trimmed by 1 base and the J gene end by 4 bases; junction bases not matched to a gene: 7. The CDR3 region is CASSPQKGQGGYGYTF. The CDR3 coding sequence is TGTGCCAGCTCACCACAAAAGGGACAGGGCGGCTATGGCTACACCTTC.

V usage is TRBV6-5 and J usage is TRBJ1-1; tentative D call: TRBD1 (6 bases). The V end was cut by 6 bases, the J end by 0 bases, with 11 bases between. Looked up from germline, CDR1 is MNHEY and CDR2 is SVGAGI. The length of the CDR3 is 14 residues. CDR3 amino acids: CASRGQTLNTEAFF. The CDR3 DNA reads TGTGCCAGCAGAGGACAGACGTTGAACACTGAAGCTTTCTTT.

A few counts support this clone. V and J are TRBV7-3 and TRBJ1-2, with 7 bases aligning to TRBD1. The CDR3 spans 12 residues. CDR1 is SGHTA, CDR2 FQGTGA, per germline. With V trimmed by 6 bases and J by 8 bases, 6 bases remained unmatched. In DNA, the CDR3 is TGTGCCAGCAGTCGACAGGGAGAAGGCTACACCTTC. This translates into CASSRQGEGYTF. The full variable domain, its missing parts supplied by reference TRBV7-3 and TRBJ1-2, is GAGVSQTPSNKVTEKGKYVELRCDPISGHTALYWYRQSLGQGPEFLIYFQGTGAADDSGLPNDRFFAVRPEGSVSTLKIQRTERGDSAVYLCASSRQGEGYTFGSGTRLTVV.

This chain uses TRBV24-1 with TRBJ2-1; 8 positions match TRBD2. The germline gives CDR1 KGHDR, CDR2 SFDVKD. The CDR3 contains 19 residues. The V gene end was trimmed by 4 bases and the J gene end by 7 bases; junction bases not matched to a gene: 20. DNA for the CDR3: TGTGCCACCAGTGACCCGGGAGGGGGTGGTAGCGGGATAAGGAATGAGCAGTTCTTC. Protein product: CATSDPGGGGSGIRNEQFF.

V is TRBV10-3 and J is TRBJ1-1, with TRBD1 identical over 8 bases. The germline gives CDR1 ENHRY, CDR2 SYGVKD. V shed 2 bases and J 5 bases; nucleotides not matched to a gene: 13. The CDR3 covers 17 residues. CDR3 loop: CAISEPGTRTGRTEAFF. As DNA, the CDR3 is TGTGCCATCAGTGAGCCGGGAACCAGGACAGGGAGGACTGAAGCTTTCTTT.

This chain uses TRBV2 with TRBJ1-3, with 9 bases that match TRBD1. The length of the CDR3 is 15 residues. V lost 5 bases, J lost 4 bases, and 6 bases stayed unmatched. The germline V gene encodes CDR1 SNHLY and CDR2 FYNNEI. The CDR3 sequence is CASSSQGAGGNTIYF. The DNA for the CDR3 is TGTGCCAGCAGTTCACAGGGGGCTGGAGGAAACACCATATATTTT.

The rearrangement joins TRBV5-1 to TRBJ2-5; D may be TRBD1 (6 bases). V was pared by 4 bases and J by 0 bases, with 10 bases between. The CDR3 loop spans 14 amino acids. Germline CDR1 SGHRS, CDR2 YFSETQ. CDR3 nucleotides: TGCGCCAGCAGCCCTACAGGGTACCAAGAGACCCAGTACTTC. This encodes CASSPTGYQETQYF.